Below are 14 T cell receptor beta chains sequenced from a single sample in a study of cytomegalovirus exposure and HLA in healthy donors. PCR employed 60 Vbeta and 13 Jbeta primers. The assay was immunoSEQ multiplex PCR, and TCRdb's table has in-frame clones only and misses some. The data hold 110,000 to 150,000 clones, with about 75% observed a single time. The source material was PBMCs. These receptors were collected from a woman in her twenties or thirties in good health and CMV-seronegative.

The chain carries TRBV5-1 and TRBJ1-1; D is unclear. CDR3 length: 15 amino acids. The V gene lost 4 bases and the J gene lost 2 bases, with 15 bases spanning the gap. The germline gives CDR1 SGHRS, CDR2 YFSETQ. CDR3 amino acids: CASSPLGPVNTEAFF. CDR3 DNA: TGCGCCAGCAGCCCCTTGGGCCCAGTTAACACTGAAGCTTTCTTT.

The chain has TRBV5-1 and TRBJ2-4; tentatively, D is TRBD1 (5 bases). The V gene's germline CDR1 is SGHRS and CDR2 YFSETQ. V was pared by 7 bases and J by 1 base, with 15 bases between. This CDR3 is built from 15 residues. The DNA for the CDR3 is TGCGCCAGCGCGCCAGGGTGGGATGCCAAAAACATTCAGTACTTC. Amino acids: CASAPGWDAKNIQYF. The entire variable domain, with the rest obtained from reference TRBV5-1 and TRBJ2-4, is as follows: KAGVTQTPRYLIKTRGQQVTLSCSPISGHRSVSWYQQTPGQGLQFLFEYFSETQRNKGNFPGRFSGRQFSNSRSEMNVSTLELGDSALYLCASAPGWDAKNIQYFGAGTRLSVL.

The rearrangement joins TRBV5-1 to TRBJ1-1; 8 nucleotides line up with TRBD1. Germline lookup yields CDR1 SGHRS and CDR2 YFSETQ. Trimming cost V 0 bases and J 6 bases; bases outside gene matches: 7. The CDR3 extends over 15 amino acids. In DNA form, the CDR3 reads TGCGCCAGCAGCTTGGCGGACAGGGATGTCGCTGAAGCTTTCTTT. This encodes CASSLADRDVAEAFF.

This CDR3 reads CAWMGGASGELFF. The CDR3 DNA reads TGTGCCTGGATGGGGGGGGCGTCAGGGGAGCTGTTTTTT. The chain recombines TRBV30 with TRBJ2-2, with D perhaps TRBD2 (7 bases). The length of the CDR3 is 13 residues. V was cut by 4 bases and J by 8 bases, with 14 bases left in between. The germline V gene encodes CDR1 GTSNPN and CDR2 SVGIG (reference sequence).

This CDR3 reads CASSLADRGNEQYF. The CDR3 DNA reads as TGTGCCAGCAGCTTAGCCGACAGGGGAAACGAGCAGTACTTC. J is TRBJ2-7 and V is TRBV7-8; 8 positions match TRBD1. The germline gives CDR1 SGHVS, CDR2 FQNEAQ. The V gene end was trimmed by 0 bases and the J gene end by 5 bases; junction bases not matched to a gene: 3. The CDR3 runs to 14 residues.

This clone has only one observation. Because it lacks the conserved phenylalanine or tryptophan at the end, this CDR3 is likely a read error. Because the CDR3's place on the DNA is in doubt, the DNA is left out and the CDR3 is given as listed by TCRdb. The J gene is TRBJ1-1, the V gene TRBV15. Germline CDR1 is LNHNV and CDR2 is YYDKDF (reference sequence). The CDR3 spans 13 residues, counting both ends. The CDR3 loop is CATSREEGLGRIL.

In this sample, this clone turned up a few times. The chain has TRBV11-1 and TRBJ1-1; D possibly corresponds to TRBD1 (6 bases). The CDR3 totals 17 residues. Germline values: CDR1 SGHAT, CDR2 FQDESV (reference sequence). The ends were cut back, 2 bases at V and 3 bases at J, with 19 bases in the middle. The CDR3 here is CASSLIFGGGGDTEAFF. The DNA for the CDR3 is TGTGCCAGCAGCTTAATCTTCGGGGGCGGGGGAGACACTGAAGCTTTCTTT.

The chain carries TRBV27 and TRBJ2-3, with a tentative D call TRBD1 (7 bases). CDR1 is MNHEY and CDR2 is SMNVEV in the germline V gene (reference sequence). V lost 5 bases to trimming and J lost 5 bases, with 11 bases between them. The CDR3 sequence is 13 residues long. For the CDR3, the DNA is TGTGCCAGCAGTCCCCAGGGGGGAGATACGCAGTATTTT. Its translation: CASSPQGGDTQYF.

The chain uses TRBV9 and TRBJ2-1; D might be TRBD1 (6 bases). The length of the CDR3 is 16 residues. Trimming removed 4 bases from V and 3 bases from J, with 17 bases in between. From germline, CDR1 is SGDLS and CDR2 YYNGEE. In DNA form, the CDR3 reads TGTGCCAGCAGCTCACGAGGGGACACTATCTACAATGAGCAGTTCTTC. As protein: CASSSRGDTIYNEQFF.

This rearrangement joins TRBV6-5 to TRBJ1-4; 7 bases match TRBD1. The CDR3 consists of 14 residues. Germline loops: CDR1 MNHEY, CDR2 SVGAGI. Losses at the gene ends were 5 bases for V and 7 bases for J; bases not matched to a gene: 7. CDR3 residues: CASSISGGGEKLFF. Written as DNA, the CDR3 is TGTGCCAGCAGTATTTCAGGGGGAGGTGAAAAACTGTTTTTT.

This clone showed up just a few times. The J gene is TRBJ1-2, the V gene TRBV6-1; TRBD1 agrees at 7 bases. Per the germline V gene, CDR1 is MNHNS and CDR2 is SASEGT. The CDR3 contains 14 residues. V shed 6 bases and J 5 bases; nucleotides not matched to a gene: 9. The CDR3 is CASRHPGQQYGYTF. CDR3 nucleotides: TGTGCCAGCAGACACCCGGGACAGCAATATGGCTACACCTTC.

V is TRBV28 and J is TRBJ1-2, with TRBD1 matching 10 bases. The CDR3 extends over 13 amino acids. Germline-derived CDR1 and CDR2 are MDHEN and SYDVKM. Trimming at V came to 8 bases and at J to 6 bases, leaving 6 bases not matched to a gene. Here the CDR3 reads CASRTGGLDGYTF. CDR3 in DNA: TGTGCCAGCCGGACAGGGGGTTTGGATGGCTACACCTTC.

This clone was counted only a few times. The chain employs TRBV10-3 and TRBJ1-1; 7 nucleotides align to TRBD1. V was clipped by 0 bases and J by 1 base; unmatched bases: 5. Germline-derived CDR1 and CDR2 are ENHRY and SYGVKD. CDR3 length: 16 amino acids. The CDR3 protein is CAISESTGKGNTEAFF. The CDR3 bases are TGTGCCATCAGTGAGTCGACAGGGAAGGGGAACACTGAAGCTTTCTTT.

A remark on this clone: The sample carries other DNA sequences with the same CDR3. V and J are TRBV7-9 and TRBJ2-1, with D tentatively TRBD2 (5 bases). Between the trimmed V and J ends, which lost 1 base and 6 bases, there was a span of 7 bases. Germline V gives CDR1 SEHNR, CDR2 FQNEAQ (reference sequence). This CDR3 has 13 amino acids. CDR3 residues: CASSLDRGNEQFF. DNA of the CDR3: TGTGCCAGCAGCTTAGATCGGGGCAATGAGCAGTTCTTC.